A single sample gave rise to the 25 T cell receptor beta chains below, sequenced in a study of regulatory T cells in long-lasting Graves disease. The authors built TCR beta libraries using iRepertoire HTBI primers and Arm-PCR of CDR3 regions. TCRdb analysed the multiplex PCR reads with MiXCR anew, one entry per CDR3 protein. The sample lists hundreds of thousands of distinct CDR3 sequences, approximately 16% occurring once. Stated time point: newly diagnosed GD, antithyroid drugs for less than 3 months. Researchers made the TCR library from RNA that was extracted from PBMCs. These sequences were also reported in another study, on T cells in Graves' hyperthyroidism and ophthalmopathy.

The sample in question was peripheral blood mononuclear cells (PBMCs), obtained at new diagnosis, from a patient treated with antithyroid drugs. All receptors come from a man younger than 35 with Graves disease.

In the case of this clonotype: A far bigger clonotype differs at one base, so this is likely a read error. Likely a read error: the CDR3 ends without its conserved phenylalanine or tryptophan. The gene calls are TRBV15 and TRBJ2-7; 9 nucleotides agree with TRBD2. The CDR3 totals 16 residues. V was pared by 10 bases and J by 2 bases, with 15 bases of the junction left unmatched. Germline-derived CDR1 and CDR2 are LNHNV and YYDKDF (reference sequence). CDR3 amino acids: CASNRGWGLAAYEQYS. The CDR3 nucleotides are TGTGCCAGCAACCGGGGGTGGGGACTAGCCGCCTACGAGCAGTACTCC.

DNA of the CDR3: TGTGCCAGCAGTGAATTGTCGGGGGATCAAGAGACCCAGTACTTC. Translating gives CASSELSGDQETQYF. V gene TRBV6-1 combines with J gene TRBJ2-5, with D possibly matching TRBD2 (6 bases). CDR1 is MNHNS and CDR2 is SASEGT in the germline V gene. CDR3 length: 15 residues. V gave up 2 bases and J gave up 2 bases, with 12 bases separating them.

This rearrangement joins TRBV4-1 to TRBJ2-7, with TRBD2 matching 12 bases. The CDR3 contains 15 residues. The germline V gene has CDR1 MGHRA and CDR2 YSYEKL. Trimming removed 0 bases from V and 4 bases from J; junction bases left unmatched: 1. The CDR3 coding sequence is TGCGCCAGCAGCCAAGATCTAGCGGGAGGGTACGAGCAGTACTTC. Its protein product is CASSQDLAGGYEQYF.

This chain connects TRBV5-1 to TRBJ2-7; D is perhaps TRBD1 (6 bases). V lost 0 bases and J lost 9, with 10 bases in between. There are 12 residues in the CDR3. CDR1 SGHRS and CDR2 YFSETQ come from the germline V gene. CDR3 nucleotides: TGCGCCAGCAGCTTGGACAGGGCAGGGCAGTACTTC. Translation: CASSLDRAGQYF.

This clonotype was found a few times. The rearrangement links TRBV27 to TRBJ1-6; D is unclear. Germline V gene sequence: CDR1 MNHEY, CDR2 SMNVEV (reference sequence). This CDR3 is 14 amino acids long. Trimming pared 6 bases from V and 6 bases from J, leaving 12 bases between. The CDR3 sequence is CASRSGITNSPLHF. Here the CDR3 DNA reads TGTGCCAGCAGGTCTGGGATCACTAATTCACCCCTCCACTTT.

The chain joins TRBV7-9 to TRBJ2-3, with 9 bases lining up with TRBD1. Losses at the gene ends were 6 bases for V and 4 bases for J; bases not matched to a gene: 5. This CDR3 has 14 residues. Germline lookup yields CDR1 SEHNR and CDR2 FQNEAQ (reference sequence). The CDR3 sequence: CASRNRGHSDTQYF. DNA for the CDR3: TGTGCCAGCAGGAACAGGGGGCACTCAGATACGCAGTATTTT.

At least ten counts were recorded for this clonotype. This sequence joins TRBV12-3 or TRBV12-4 and TRBJ2-3; no clear D gene. V was trimmed by 6 bases and J by 2 bases, leaving 15 bases between them. This CDR3 is 15 amino acids long. The DNA of the CDR3 is TGTGCCAGCAGCTCCTGGCGACTCTTCACAGATACGCAGTATTTT. The encoded protein is CASSSWRLFTDTQYF.

This clonotype was seen a single time. The rearrangement links TRBV5-1 to TRBJ1-2; weak D call: TRBD1 (5 bases). Trimming shortened V by 0 bases and J by 2 bases, and 11 bases separated the two germline ends. The CDR3 contains 15 residues. Germline V gives CDR1 SGHRS, CDR2 YFSETQ. The CDR3 sequence: CASSLAVGHNYGYTF. CDR3 bases: TGCGCCAGCAGCTTGGCCGTCGGACACAACTATGGCTACACCTTC.

This clonotype was observed a few times. This chain uses TRBV9 with TRBJ2-2, with 10 positions matching TRBD1. The V gene's germline CDR1 is SGDLS and CDR2 YYNGEE. Germline trimming cut 8 bases from V and 2 bases from J; bases unmatched to any gene: 6. CDR3 length equals 15 residues. For the CDR3, the DNA is TGTGCCAGTATGACAGGGGGCCTTAACACCGGGGAGCTGTTTTTT. This translates into CASMTGGLNTGELFF. Together with reference TRBV9 and TRBJ2-2, the CDR3 gives the full variable domain: DSGVTQTPKHLITATGQRVTLRCSPRSGDLSVYWYQQSLDQGLQFLIQYYNGEERAKGNILERFSAQQFPDLHSELNLSSLELGDSALYFCASMTGGLNTGELFFGEGSRLTVL.

V and J are TRBV19 and TRBJ2-1; 8 bases fit TRBD2. Germline assignment: CDR1 LNHDA and CDR2 SQIVND (reference sequence). V shed 8 bases and J 8 bases; nucleotides not matched to a gene: 5. CDR3 size: 12 residues. CDR3 coding DNA: TGTGCCAGTGAGGAACTAGCGGATGAGCAGTTCTTC. Translation gives CASEELADEQFF. The whole variable domain, filled in from reference TRBV19 and TRBJ2-1, reads DGGITQSPKYLFRKEGQNVTLSCEQNLNHDAMYWYRQDPGQGLRLIYYSQIVNDFQKGDIAEGYSVSREKKESFPLTVTSAQKNPTAFYLCASEELADEQFFGPGTRLTVL.

This clonotype was counted between two and nine times. V and J are TRBV20-1 and TRBJ2-3; TRBD2 might be the D (5 bases). The germline V gene has CDR1 DFQATT and CDR2 SNEGSKA (reference sequence). CDR3 length: 15 amino acids. With 5 bases removed from V and 4 bases from J, the gap between germline ends came to 19 bases. CDR3: CSAGGPALGADTQYF. CDR3 nucleotide sequence: TGCAGTGCTGGAGGACCAGCGTTGGGTGCAGATACGCAGTATTTT.

The gene calls are TRBV29-1 and TRBJ1-2; no clear D gene. V gave up 7 bases and J gave up 1 base, with 16 bases separating them. This CDR3 has 14 residues. The germline V gene encodes CDR1 SQVTM and CDR2 ANQGSEA. CDR3 amino acids: CSAGGFEVNYGYTF. DNA of the CDR3: TGCAGCGCCGGAGGGTTCGAGGTTAACTATGGCTACACCTTC. The whole variable domain, remainder taken from reference TRBV29-1 and TRBJ1-2, is SAVISQKPSRDICQRGTSLTIQCQVDSQVTMMFWYRQQPGQSLTLIATANQGSEATYESGFVIDKFPISRPNLTFSTLTVSNMSPEDSSIYLCSAGGFEVNYGYTFGSGTRLTVV.

The chain links TRBV30 to TRBJ1-3, with D possibly TRBD1 on 6 matching bases. CDR3 length equals 16 residues. The V gene's germline CDR1 is GTSNPN and CDR2 SVGIG (reference sequence). Trimming removed 0 bases from V and 2 bases from J, with 14 bases in between. CDR3 in DNA: TGTGCCTGGAGTGTGGGGGGGCGCGTAACTGGAAACACCATATATTTT. This sequence encodes CAWSVGGRVTGNTIYF.

This clonotype was picked up many times. V is TRBV5-1 and J is TRBJ2-1; D uncertain. This CDR3 spans 16 amino acids. Germline assignment: CDR1 SGHRS and CDR2 YFSETQ. The V end lost 4 bases, the J end lost 0 bases, and 14 bases lay between the germline ends. Here the CDR3 DNA reads TGCGCCAGCAGCACCGACACCACGAGCTCCTACAATGAGCAGTTCTTC. Translating gives CASSTDTTSSYNEQFF.

The CDR3 is CASSELDRGHQETQYF. In DNA form, the CDR3 reads TGTGCCAGCAGTGAACTGGACAGGGGACACCAAGAGACCCAGTACTTC. The rearrangement joins TRBV6-2 or TRBV6-3 to TRBJ2-5; 9 bases line up with TRBD1. Germline assignment: CDR1 MNHEY and CDR2 SVGEGT. With V trimmed by 5 bases and J by 0 bases, 7 bases remained unmatched. The CDR3 totals 16 residues.

The chain carries TRBV30 and TRBJ2-2; D is unclear. Germline V lookup: CDR1 GTSNPN, CDR2 SVGIG (reference sequence). The CDR3 has 12 residues. V lost 2 bases and J 6 bases, leaving 7 bases between the germline ends. The CDR3 sequence: CAWSPTSGELFF. CDR3 sequence (DNA): TGTGCCTGGAGTCCGACATCCGGGGAGCTGTTTTTT.

This clonotype has just a few counts. The CDR3 DNA follows: TGTGCCAGCAGTGCACCGATCTCCGGACGGGAACTGTTTTTT. Protein: CASSAPISGRELFF. The V gene is TRBV28, the J gene TRBJ1-4; D gene uncertain. Germline loops: CDR1 MDHEN, CDR2 SYDVKM. The CDR3 contains 14 residues. Trimming cost V 5 bases and J 12 bases, with 19 bases left between them.

This clonotype was counted at least ten times. The J gene is TRBJ2-7, the V gene TRBV7-9, with D tentatively TRBD2 (6 bases). The CDR3 is 14 residues long. The V gene's germline CDR1 is SEHNR and CDR2 FQNEAQ (reference sequence). V was shortened by 5 bases and J by 2 bases, with 13 bases between the two germline ends. The CDR3 region is CASSGSGLTYEQYF. The CDR3 region has the DNA TGTGCCAGCAGCGGTTCGGGACTGACCTACGAGCAGTACTTC.

This clonotype occurred many times. The rearrangement joins TRBV5-1 to TRBJ2-7, with 7 bases lining up with TRBD1. The germline CDR1 and CDR2 sequences are SGHRS and YFSETQ. The CDR3 contains 12 residues. V was clipped by 2 bases and J by 6 bases; unmatched bases: 2. The CDR3 loop is CASSLHRGEQYF. The CDR3 nucleotides are TGCGCCAGCAGCTTACACAGGGGCGAGCAGTACTTC. Full variable domain (remainder filled in from reference TRBV5-1 and TRBJ2-7): KAGVTQTPRYLIKTRGQQVTLSCSPISGHRSVSWYQQTPGQGLQFLFEYFSETQRNKGNFPGRFSGRQFSNSRSEMNVSTLELGDSALYLCASSLHRGEQYFGPGTRLTVT.

The chain recombines TRBV20-1 with TRBJ1-1; 7 bases map to TRBD1. Trimming at V came to 5 bases and at J to 3 bases, leaving 6 bases not matched to a gene. CDR3 length: 13 residues. The germline gives CDR1 DFQATT, CDR2 SNEGSKA (reference sequence). CDR3 in amino acids: CSAWTGEHTEAFF. The CDR3 nucleotides are TGCAGTGCTTGGACAGGAGAGCACACTGAAGCTTTCTTT.

The V and J genes are TRBV18 and TRBJ2-5, with 10 bases matching TRBD1. CDR1 and CDR2 from the germline V gene are KGHSH and LQKENI. The CDR3 sequence is 15 residues long. V was clipped by 3 bases and J by 5 bases; unmatched bases: 6. The CDR3 protein is CASSPTGTGVETQYF. DNA for the CDR3: TGTGCCAGCTCACCGACCGGGACAGGGGTGGAGACCCAGTACTTC.

This clonotype came up many times. The chain carries TRBV6-5 and TRBJ2-2; D not certain. V shed 0 bases and J shed 3 bases, with 11 bases lying between them. The CDR3 has 16 amino acids. CDR1 and CDR2 from the germline V gene are MNHEY and SVGAGI. The chain's CDR3 is CASSYSDGPYTGELFF. Written as DNA, the CDR3 is TGTGCCAGCAGTTACTCGGACGGGCCATACACCGGGGAGCTGTTTTTT.

In this sample, this clonotype turned up a few times. This chain links TRBV4-1 with TRBJ2-7; 7 bases line up with TRBD2. The trim removed 3 bases at V and 0 bases at J, leaving 5 bases unmatched. From germline, CDR1 is MGHRA and CDR2 YSYEKL. CDR3 length: 15 residues. CDR3 coding DNA: TGCGCCAGCAGCCAGGAGGGCGGGAGCTCCTACGAGCAGTACTTC. It is translated as CASSQEGGSSYEQYF.

This rearrangement joins TRBV30 to TRBJ1-1; TRBD1 is a possible D gene (6 bases). V was pared by 0 bases and J by 5 bases, with 13 bases between. Per the germline V gene, CDR1 is GTSNPN and CDR2 is SVGIG (reference sequence). The CDR3 loop spans 14 amino acids. The CDR3 DNA reads as TGTGCCTGGAGTGTGGTCAGGGGAAGTACTGAAGCTTTCTTT. This encodes CAWSVVRGSTEAFF.

Concerning this clonotype itself: This likely traces to a read error, being one base from a far larger clone. The V gene is TRBV7-8, the J gene TRBJ2-1; D is unclear. V lost 0 bases and J 10 bases, leaving 16 bases between the germline ends. The germline V gene has CDR1 SGHVS and CDR2 FQNEAQ. The CDR3 length is 15 residues. The CDR3: CASSLAPSVPYEQFF. The CDR3 nucleotides are TGTGCCAGCAGCTTAGCCCCGAGTGTCCCCTACGAGCAGTTCTTC.